The rows below give T cell receptor beta chains drawn from one sample of a study of blood T cell repertoires in COVID-19. Only in-frame clones appear in the TCRdb table, and some are missing; sequencing was by immunoSEQ multiplex PCR. This table has roughly 110,000 clones, around 90% appearing once. The specimen sequenced was peripheral blood. Source of these receptors: a woman between 45 and 65 years old with acute or convalescent COVID-19. Both conserved end residues are part of each CDR3. D genes are given only for firm matches. Not all rows give a size; the values are once, few, many and, for expanded clones, a class.

clone_size	v_call	d_call	j_call	cdr3_nt	cdr3_aa
.	TRBV6-4	TRBD1	TRBJ1-1	TGTGCCAGCAGACAGGGGGAGAACACTGAAGCTTTCTTT	CASRQGENTEAFF
once	TRBV28	.	TRBJ2-5	TGTGCCAGCAGTTTGTCCTGGGCACCCCAAGAGACCCAGTACTTC	CASSLSWAPQETQYF
.	TRBV19	TRBD1	TRBJ1-5	TGTGCCAGTAGTACCCGGACAGGGCCCTCCCCCCAGCATTTT	CASSTRTGPSPQHF
.	TRBV4-1	.	TRBJ1-1	TGCGCCAGCAGCCAAGAATATTTCGGGGTCACTGAAGCTTTCTTT	CASSQEYFGVTEAFF
.	TRBV9	.	TRBJ2-1	TGTGCCAGCAGCGACTCAACTAGGACTCCACAGTTCTTC	CASSDSTRTPQFF
.	TRBV30	TRBD2	TRBJ2-2	TGTGCCTGGAGTGGACTAGCGGGGGGGACCGGGGAGCTGTTTTTT	CAWSGLAGGTGELFF
.	TRBV30	.	TRBJ1-5	TGTGCCTGGGGGACACCAGACGGGCCCCAGCATTTT	CAWGTPDGPQHF
once	TRBV6-5	.	TRBJ1-4	TGTGCCAGCAGTTACTCGCAGGGTTGGAATGAAAAACTGTTTTTT	CASSYSQGWNEKLFF
.	TRBV6-1	.	TRBJ1-1	TGTGCCAGCACCACATCCTCATGGGAAGCTTTCTTT	CASTTSSWEAFF
.	TRBV12-3/TRBV12-4	TRBD1	TRBJ1-2	TGTGCCAGCGGCGACAGGGGATTCTATGGCTACACCTTC	CASGDRGFYGYTF
.	TRBV4-1	.	TRBJ1-4	TGCGCCAGCAGCCAAGGGACTGGTGAAAAACTGTTTTTT	CASSQGTGEKLFF
once	TRBV19	TRBD1	TRBJ1-1	TGTGCCAGTACCACGGGACAGGGATTGAACACTGAAGCTTTCTTT	CASTTGQGLNTEAFF
.	TRBV5-4	TRBD1	TRBJ1-2	TGTGCCAGCAGCGGAGCACCGGGACAGGGGGCAGGAGGCTACACCTTC	CASSGAPGQGAGGYTF
once	TRBV6-5	TRBD1	TRBJ2-7	TGTGCCACATCGACAGGGGGTTTATTCGGGCAGTACTTC	CATSTGGLFGQYF
.	TRBV10-3	.	TRBJ2-7	TGTGCCATCAGTGAGAGGGGATACGAGCAGTACTTC	CAISERGYEQYF
.	TRBV4-1	.	TRBJ1-5	TGCGCCAGCAGCCTCACAGGGCAAATTAGCAATCAGCCCCAGCATTTT	CASSLTGQISNQPQHF
.	TRBV2	TRBD1	TRBJ1-5	TGTGCCAGCAGTGGAGACAGGGAAGGTCAGCCCCAGCATTTT	CASSGDREGQPQHF
once	TRBV27	.	TRBJ1-6	TGTGCCAGCATGGGAGAGACGGGTAATTCACCCCTCCACTTT	CASMGETGNSPLHF
.	TRBV29-1	TRBD1	TRBJ1-1	TGCAGCGTTGCAGGGGGGTTGAACACTGAAGCTTTCTTT	CSVAGGLNTEAFF
.	TRBV19	.	TRBJ2-1	TGTGCCAGTAGTCGTAGGAGGGGGGGCAATGAGCAGTTCTTC	CASSRRRGGNEQFF
few	TRBV18	.	TRBJ1-2	TGTGCCAGCTCACCGGAGTATGGCTATGGCTACACCTTC	CASSPEYGYGYTF
few	TRBV11-2	TRBD1	TRBJ1-6	TGTGCCAGCAGCTTAAGTTGGCAGGGGGATTCACCCCTCCACTTT	CASSLSWQGDSPLHF
.	TRBV19	.	TRBJ1-5	TGTGCCAGTAGTATAGGACGGGTCAATCAGCCCCAGCATTTT	CASSIGRVNQPQHF
.	TRBV29-1	TRBD1	TRBJ1-1	TGCAGCGTACCGGGACAGCTGAACACTGAAGCTTTCTTT	CSVPGQLNTEAFF
.	TRBV5-1	.	TRBJ1-5	TGCGCCAGCAGCTTTGAGGGTAATCAGCCCCAGCATTTT	CASSFEGNQPQHF
.	TRBV3-1/TRBV3-2	TRBD2	TRBJ2-7	TGTGCCAGCAGCCAAGGTTTGCTAGCGGGAGTCTACGAGCAGTACTTC	CASSQGLLAGVYEQYF
.	TRBV24-1	.	TRBJ1-4	TGTGCCACCAGTGATTCCGTCGGGGGGTATGAAAAACTGTTTTTT	CATSDSVGGYEKLFF
.	TRBV4-2	TRBD1	TRBJ1-1	TGTGCCAGCAGCCAAGATTCGGACAGGGGCACTGAAGCTTTCTTT	CASSQDSDRGTEAFF
.	TRBV7-8	.	TRBJ1-6	TGTGCCAGCAGCTCCGGAAGAACAGGGTTTAGCTCCTATAATTCACCCCTCCACTTT	CASSSGRTGFSSYNSPLHF
once	TRBV7-9	.	TRBJ1-4	TGTGCCAGCAGCTTAGCGGAGGGCGGATCGAGCAGTGAAAAACTGTTTTTT	CASSLAEGGSSSEKLFF
.	TRBV10-3	.	TRBJ2-3	TGTGCCATCAGTGAGATCGAGTCAGATACGCAGTATTTT	CAISEIESDTQYF
few	TRBV9	TRBD1	TRBJ1-2	TGTGCCAGCAGCGTAACGGGACAGGTTGACTATGGCTACACCTTC	CASSVTGQVDYGYTF
.	TRBV12-5	.	TRBJ1-5	TGTGCTAGTGGTTTGGAAGGGGGACCAACTGGTCAGCCCCAGCATTTT	CASGLEGGPTGQPQHF
.	TRBV6-4	.	TRBJ1-5	TGTGCCAGCAGTGAGAGGCCTAATCAGCCCCAGCATTTT	CASSERPNQPQHF
.	TRBV5-1	TRBD1	TRBJ1-5	TGCGCCAGCAGCTTGCAGGGGGGCAGCGGACAGCCCCAGCATTTT	CASSLQGGSGQPQHF
.	TRBV13	.	TRBJ2-3	TGTGCCAGCAGCTTATTTTCCGCAGATACGCAGTATTTT	CASSLFSADTQYF
.	TRBV2	.	TRBJ2-2	TGTGCCAGCAGTGAAACGGTCCCGCCGGTCGGGGAGCTGTTTTTT	CASSETVPPVGELFF
.	TRBV29-1	.	TRBJ2-5	TGCAGCGTTTGGGGGGAAGGGGAGACCCAGTACTTC	CSVWGEGETQYF
.	TRBV7-9	TRBD2	TRBJ2-2	TGTGCCAGCAGGCTAATCGGAGGCGGGGGCACCGGGGAGCTGTTTTTT	CASRLIGGGGTGELFF
.	TRBV7-3	.	TRBJ2-1	TGTGCCAGCAGCCAGGGGATCGGGGGGCCCTACAATGAGCAGTTCTTC	CASSQGIGGPYNEQFF
.	TRBV10-3	TRBD1	TRBJ1-2	TGTGCCATCGCGGGGGGACAGGGGATTCCGTACACCTTC	CAIAGGQGIPYTF
.	TRBV19	.	TRBJ1-2	TGTGCCAGTAGTACTCGACAGTCATCCGCTTATGGCTACACCTTC	CASSTRQSSAYGYTF
once	TRBV27	.	TRBJ2-3	TGTGCCAGCAGGCGGACAGGCACAGATACGCAGTATTTT	CASRRTGTDTQYF
.	TRBV5-1	TRBD2	TRBJ2-3	TGCGCCAGCAGCGACCTACTAGCGGGGGGGACAGATACGCAGTATTTT	CASSDLLAGGTDTQYF
.	TRBV5-1	.	TRBJ1-2	TGCGCCAGCAGTACAGTACCCAGGGCTTCGGGCTACACCTTC	CASSTVPRASGYTF
.	TRBV18	.	TRBJ1-1	TGTGCCAGCTCACCACGGGTGGAGGGCGAAGCTTTCTTT	CASSPRVEGEAFF
.	TRBV24-1	.	TRBJ2-5	TGTGCCACCAGTGATAACAGGGAGAGGGAGACCCAGTACTTC	CATSDNRERETQYF
.	TRBV18	TRBD1	TRBJ1-3	TGTGCCAGCACTTGGGCCCCGGACAGGGGAAACACCATATATTTT	CASTWAPDRGNTIYF
.	TRBV19	.	TRBJ1-2	TGTGCCAGTAGTATAGGGGGGACACCCTATGGCTACACCTTC	CASSIGGTPYGYTF
.	TRBV19	TRBD1	TRBJ2-7	TGTGCCAGTAGTTTTCAGGGGGAGTCCGACGAGCAGTACTTC	CASSFQGESDEQYF
few	TRBV5-1	TRBD2	TRBJ2-3	TGCGCCAGCAGCTTGACGCGGGGGGGCCAAGATACGCAGTATTTT	CASSLTRGGQDTQYF
.	TRBV27	TRBD1	TRBJ2-5	TGTGCCACCCGACAGGGGCGGGAGACCCAGTACTTC	CATRQGRETQYF
.	TRBV5-1	.	TRBJ1-2	TGCGCCAGCAGCTTAGACACCCTCGGGGAAGGCTACACCTTC	CASSLDTLGEGYTF
.	TRBV10-2	TRBD1	TRBJ2-1	TGCGCCACCAGACAGGGTTTAAGCAATGAGCAGTTCTTC	CATRQGLSNEQFF
.	TRBV19	TRBD1	TRBJ2-2	TGTGCCAGTACCAAACCGGGACAGGGACCGACCGGGGAGCTGTTTTTT	CASTKPGQGPTGELFF
once	TRBV9	.	TRBJ1-2	TGTGCCAGCAGCGGGGGCGTAGGGAACTATGGCTACACCTTC	CASSGGVGNYGYTF
few	TRBV2	.	TRBJ1-4	TGTGCCACCCGACAGGACGGGGAAAAACTGTTTTTT	CATRQDGEKLFF
.	TRBV7-2	.	TRBJ1-1	TGTGCCAGCAAATACAGGGAGAACACTGAAGCTTTCTTT	CASKYRENTEAFF
.	TRBV3-1/TRBV3-2	.	TRBJ2-3	TGTGCCAGCAGCAATCCGCCAGGGGGCACAGATACGCAGTATTTT	CASSNPPGGTDTQYF